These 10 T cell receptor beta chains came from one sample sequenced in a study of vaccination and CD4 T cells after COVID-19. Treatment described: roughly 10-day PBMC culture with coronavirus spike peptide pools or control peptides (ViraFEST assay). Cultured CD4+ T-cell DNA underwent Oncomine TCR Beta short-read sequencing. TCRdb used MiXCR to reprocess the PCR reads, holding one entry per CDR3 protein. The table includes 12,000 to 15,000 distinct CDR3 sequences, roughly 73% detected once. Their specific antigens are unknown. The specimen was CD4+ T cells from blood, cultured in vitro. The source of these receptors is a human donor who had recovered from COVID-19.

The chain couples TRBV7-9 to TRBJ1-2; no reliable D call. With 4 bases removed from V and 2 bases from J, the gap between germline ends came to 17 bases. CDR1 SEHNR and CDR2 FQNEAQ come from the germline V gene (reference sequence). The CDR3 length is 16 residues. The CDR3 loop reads CASSSPVDASNYGYTF. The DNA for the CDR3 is TGTGCCAGCAGCTCCCCGGTCGATGCCTCCAACTATGGCTACACCTTC. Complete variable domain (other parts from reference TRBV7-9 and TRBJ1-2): DTGVSQNPRHKITKRGQNVTFRCDPISEHNRLYWYRQTLGQGPEFLTYFQNEAQLEKSRLLSDRFSAERPKGSFSTLEIQRTEQGDSAMYLCASSSPVDASNYGYTFGSGTRLTVV.

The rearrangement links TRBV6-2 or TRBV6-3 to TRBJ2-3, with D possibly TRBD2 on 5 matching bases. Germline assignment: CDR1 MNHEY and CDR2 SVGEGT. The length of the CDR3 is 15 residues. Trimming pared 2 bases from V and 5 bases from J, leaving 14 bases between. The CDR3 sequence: CASSYLTLRGDTQYF. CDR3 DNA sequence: TGTGCCAGCAGTTACCTAACCCTTCGGGGAGATACGCAGTATTTT.

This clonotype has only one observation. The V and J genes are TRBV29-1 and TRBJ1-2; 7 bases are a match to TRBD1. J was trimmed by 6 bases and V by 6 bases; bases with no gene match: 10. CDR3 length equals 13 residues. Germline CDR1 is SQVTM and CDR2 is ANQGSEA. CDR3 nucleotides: TGCAGCGTCCCTACAGGGGACTCGGATGGCTACACCTTC. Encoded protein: CSVPTGDSDGYTF.

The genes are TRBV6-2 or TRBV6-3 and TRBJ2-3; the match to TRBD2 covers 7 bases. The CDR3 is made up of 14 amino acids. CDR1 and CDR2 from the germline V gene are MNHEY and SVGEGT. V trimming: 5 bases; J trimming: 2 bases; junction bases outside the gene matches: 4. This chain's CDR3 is CASSLADLTDTQYF. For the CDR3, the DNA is TGTGCCAGCAGTCTAGCGGACCTCACAGATACGCAGTATTTT.

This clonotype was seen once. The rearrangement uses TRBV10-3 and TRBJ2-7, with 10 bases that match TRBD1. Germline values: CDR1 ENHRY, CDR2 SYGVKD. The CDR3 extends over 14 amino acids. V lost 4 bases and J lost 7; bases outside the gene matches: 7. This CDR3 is CAISGGQGKREQYF. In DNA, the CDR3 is TGTGCCATCAGTGGGGGACAGGGGAAAAGGGAGCAGTACTTC.

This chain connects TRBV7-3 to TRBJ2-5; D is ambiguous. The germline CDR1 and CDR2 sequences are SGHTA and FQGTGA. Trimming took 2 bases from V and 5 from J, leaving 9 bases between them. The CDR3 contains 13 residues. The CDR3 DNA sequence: TGTGCCAGCAGCTTATCCCCATCGGAGACCCAGTACTTC. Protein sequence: CASSLSPSETQYF.

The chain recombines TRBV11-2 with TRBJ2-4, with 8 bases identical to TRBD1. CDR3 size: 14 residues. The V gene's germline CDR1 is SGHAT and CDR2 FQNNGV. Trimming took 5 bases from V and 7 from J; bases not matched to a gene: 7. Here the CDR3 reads CASSEDRVLNIQYF. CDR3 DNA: TGTGCCAGCAGCGAGGACAGGGTTTTGAACATTCAGTACTTC.

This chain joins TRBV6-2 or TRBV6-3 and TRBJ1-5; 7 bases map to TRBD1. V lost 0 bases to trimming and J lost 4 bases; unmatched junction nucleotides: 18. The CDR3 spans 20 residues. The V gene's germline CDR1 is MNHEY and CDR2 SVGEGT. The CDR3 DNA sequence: TGTGCCAGCAGTTACTCCGTTGACAGGGTAATGGTTCGCGGAAATCAGCCCCAGCATTTT. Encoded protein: CASSYSVDRVMVRGNQPQHF.

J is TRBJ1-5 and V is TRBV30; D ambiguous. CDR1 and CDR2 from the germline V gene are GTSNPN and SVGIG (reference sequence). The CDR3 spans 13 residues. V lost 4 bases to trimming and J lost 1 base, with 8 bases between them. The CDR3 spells CAWNMGSNQPQHF. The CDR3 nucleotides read TGTGCCTGGAATATGGGGAGCAATCAGCCCCAGCATTTT.

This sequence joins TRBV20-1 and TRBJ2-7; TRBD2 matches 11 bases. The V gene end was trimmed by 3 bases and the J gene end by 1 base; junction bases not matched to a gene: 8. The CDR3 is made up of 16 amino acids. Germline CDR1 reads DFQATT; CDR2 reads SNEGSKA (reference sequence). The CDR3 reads CSASPLAGVVSYEQYF. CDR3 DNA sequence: TGCAGTGCTAGCCCACTAGCGGGAGTCGTGTCCTACGAGCAGTACTTC.